This TCR beta chain was sequenced during a study of T cell changes during pregnancy in multiple sclerosis. Sequencing used immunoSEQ multiplex PCR; TCRdb keeps in-frame clones, though not all of them. The table lists 30,000 to 35,000 clones, roughly 90% of them singletons. V was pared by 1 base and J by 3 bases, with 11 bases between. There are 14 residues in the CDR3. Germline V CDR1 and CDR2: SGDLS, YYNGEE. A few counts support this clone. This rearrangement joins TRBV9 to TRBJ2-7; tentatively, D is TRBD1 (5 bases). The specimen comprised CD4+ T cells from peripheral blood mononuclear cells, sampled in the second trimester of pregnancy. This TCR was sampled from a female donor in good health, enrolled as a control in a pregnancy study. The CDR3 here is CASSVLGDHYEQYF. Written as DNA, the CDR3 is TGTGCCAGCAGCGTATTAGGGGATCACTACGAGCAGTACTTC.